Shown below are 8 T cell receptor beta chains from a single sample sequenced in a study of blood T cells in healthy people across ages. A second PCR, run for roughly 7 to 11 cycles, used a sample-barcoded 5' primer plus a J-beta primer mix. MiXCR was run by TCRdb on the 5' RACE reads, yielding one entry per CDR3 protein. The sample holds about 580,000 distinct CDR3 sequences; 40% to 55% are singletons and the top ten take roughly 24%. Material: blood. The receptors derive from an elderly man in good health.

This clonotype showed up just a few times. Relative to the germline gene, one junction end is altered; a read error may explain this. The V and J genes are TRBV7-7 and TRBJ2-3; TRBD2 matches 15 bases. CDR1 is SSHAT, CDR2 FNYEAQ, per germline (reference sequence). This CDR3 contains 21 residues. DNA for the CDR3: TGTGCTAGCAGCTTAGCCACCGGGGGACTAGCGGGAGGTCGGGACACAGATACGCAGTATTTT. As protein: CASSLATGGLAGGRDTDTQYF.

The gene calls are TRBV21-1 and TRBJ1-2; the D call in the table, TRBD1, was not verified against the DNA. TRBV21-1 is a recognized pseudogene. The CDR3 totals 16 residues. For the CDR3, the DNA is TGTGCCAGCAGCAAAGACAGGGTTGGGAAGAACTATGGCTACACCTTC. This translates into CASSKDRVGKNYGYTF.

The V gene is TRBV12-3 or TRBV12-4, the J gene TRBJ2-3; D may be TRBD2 (6 bases). V dropped 3 bases and J dropped 8 bases, with 9 bases sitting between them. This CDR3 contains 12 residues. CDR3 nucleotide sequence: TGTGCCAGCAGTTTGGCGGAGGGTACGCAGTATTTT. Translated, it gives CASSLAEGTQYF.

The chain uses TRBV28 and TRBJ1-1; perhaps TRBD1 as D (6 bases). CDR3 length: 14 amino acids. Germline V gives CDR1 MDHEN, CDR2 SYDVKM. Trimming removed 8 bases from V and 1 base from J, with 14 bases in between. The CDR3: CASGGSGPNTEAFF. The DNA of the CDR3 is TGTGCCAGCGGGGGCTCTGGGCCGAACACTGAAGCTTTCTTT.

V is TRBV28 and J is TRBJ2-7; D may be TRBD1 (5 bases). This CDR3 contains 14 residues. Trimming removed 6 bases from V and 3 bases from J, with 15 bases in between. In germline, CDR1 is MDHEN, CDR2 SYDVKM. The DNA of the CDR3 is TGTGCCAGCAGACCGCAGGGAATCGACTACGAGCAGTACTTC. Protein product: CASRPQGIDYEQYF.

This clonotype was detected ten times or more. J is TRBJ1-2 and V is TRBV20-1; D unclear. The CDR3 consists of 15 residues. Per the germline V gene, CDR1 is DFQATT and CDR2 is SNEGSKA (reference sequence). V shed 6 bases and J shed 4 bases, with 21 bases lying between them. DNA of the CDR3: TGCAGTGCCACATCGGCCTTGCTGGGGATCTATGGCTACACCTTC. The encoded protein is CSATSALLGIYGYTF.

This clonotype was observed many times. The chain couples TRBV6-5 to TRBJ2-6; TRBD1 agrees at 9 bases. The junction had 7 bases not matched to a gene; V was cut back by 2 bases and J by 2 bases. Per germline, CDR1 MNHEY and CDR2 SVGAGI. The CDR3 covers 18 residues. The CDR3 nucleotides are TGTGCCAGCAGTTACACGGGACAGGGAATGACTGGGGCCAACGTCCTGACTTTC. It is translated as CASSYTGQGMTGANVLTF.

The CDR3: CASSQQGFNSPLHF. As DNA, the CDR3 is TGTGCCAGCAGCCAACAGGGCTTTAATTCACCCCTCCACTTT. The chain has TRBV14 and TRBJ1-6; D is possibly TRBD1 (5 bases). This CDR3 spans 14 amino acids. Per germline, CDR1 SGHDN and CDR2 FVKESK. Deletions cut 2 bases from V and 6 bases from J, with 8 bases between.